A selection of T cell receptor beta chains follows, all from one sample in a study of long-term antiretroviral therapy in people with HIV. Generated by immunoSEQ multiplex PCR, the TCRdb table keeps only in-frame clones and is missing some. The table shows 30,000 to 35,000 clones, with around 80% occurring only once. This sample comprised unsorted PBMCs, obtained 3.1 years after starting antiretroviral therapy. The origin of the receptors is a woman in her forties or fifties with HIV. CDR3s include the opening cysteine and the closing phenylalanine or tryptophan. A D gene is named only where the DNA matches it firmly. Rows may omit the clone size; those that give it use once, few, many or a size class.

abundance | j_gene | d_gene | v_gene | len | CDR3aa | CDR3nt
- | TRBJ2-3 | TRBD2 | TRBV14 | 17 | CASSLRLAGGPGDTQYF | TGTGCCAGCAGCCTCCGACTAGCGGGGGGGCCGGGGGATACGCAGTATTTT
- | TRBJ1-1 | - | TRBV14 | 18 | CASSHFSLRGRRNTEAFF | TGTGCCAGCAGCCATTTTAGCCTCAGGGGCCGGAGGAACACTGAAGCTTTCTTT
once | TRBJ2-3 | TRBD2 | TRBV7-3 | 15 | CASSFLAGGEDTQYF | TGTGCCAGCAGCTTTTTAGCGGGAGGTGAGGATACGCAGTATTTT
- | TRBJ2-3 | TRBD1 | TRBV9 | 15 | CASSVGDRHTDTQYF | TGTGCCAGCAGCGTTGGGGACAGACACACAGATACGCAGTATTTT
- | TRBJ1-4 | - | TRBV9 | 14 | CASSLGGGNEKLFF | TGTGCCAGCAGTCTCGGCGGGGGAAATGAAAAACTGTTTTTT
- | TRBJ2-3 | - | TRBV30 | 14 | CAWSLGASTDTQYF | TGTGCCTGGAGCCTAGGGGCCTCCACAGATACGCAGTATTTT
- | TRBJ2-7 | TRBD1 | TRBV11-2 | 15 | CASSPTGTGLHEQYF | TGTGCCAGCAGCCCGACCGGGACAGGGTTGCACGAGCAGTACTTC
- | TRBJ2-1 | - | TRBV14 | 18 | CASSQIWDGGLSYNEQFF | TGTGCCAGCAGCCAAATTTGGGACGGGGGGCTCTCCTACAATGAGCAGTTCTTC
- | TRBJ2-5 | - | TRBV9 | 15 | CASSGGLGYGETQYF | TGTGCCAGCAGTGGGGGGCTAGGTTACGGAGAGACCCAGTACTTC
few | TRBJ1-6 | - | TRBV7-9 | 14 | CASRGTGKGSPLHF | TGTGCCAGCCGGGGCACAGGTAAAGGATCACCCCTCCACTTT
- | TRBJ2-1 | - | TRBV4-1 | 12 | CASSPIGNEQFF | TGCGCCAGCAGCCCTATTGGGAATGAGCAGTTCTTC
- | TRBJ2-1 | TRBD2 | TRBV27 | 14 | CASSPPGLEVEQFF | TGTGCCAGCTCCCCACCGGGACTAGAAGTTGAGCAGTTCTTC
few | TRBJ2-2 | - | TRBV7-9 | 15 | CASSLNSHSTGELFF | TGTGCCAGCAGCTTAAACAGCCACTCCACCGGGGAGCTGTTTTTT
few | TRBJ2-1 | TRBD1 | TRBV18 | 16 | CASSPGNRGSYNEQFF | TGTGCCAGCTCACCAGGTAACAGGGGTTCCTACAATGAGCAGTTCTTC
- | TRBJ2-5 | - | TRBV11-2 | 16 | CASSFHPGLNQETQYF | TGTGCCAGCAGCTTCCATCCAGGGCTCAACCAAGAGACCCAGTACTTC
- | TRBJ2-3 | - | TRBV5-1 | 14 | CASSLWGSTDTQYF | TGCGCCAGCAGCTTGTGGGGGAGCACAGATACGCAGTATTTT
- | TRBJ2-1 | - | TRBV29-1 | 12 | CSVEPSGVEQFF | TGCAGCGTTGAACCTTCGGGGGTCGAGCAGTTCTTC
- | TRBJ1-2 | - | TRBV11-2 | 16 | CASSQDGVASLHGYTF | TGTGCCAGCAGCCAAGATGGGGTGGCCAGTCTCCATGGCTACACCTTC
few | TRBJ1-1 | - | TRBV10-3 | 12 | CAIMGAGTEAFF | TGTGCCATCATGGGTGCTGGCACTGAAGCTTTCTTT
- | TRBJ2-3 | TRBD1 | TRBV5-1 | 15 | CASKSGTDYRDTQYF | TGCGCCAGCAAATCCGGGACAGACTACCGAGATACGCAGTATTTT
- | TRBJ2-4 | - | TRBV2 | 12 | CASSLSGNIQYF | TGTGCCAGCAGCCTCTCGGGAAACATTCAGTACTTC
few | TRBJ2-7 | TRBD2 | TRBV5-4 | 14 | CASSSSGGIYEQYF | TGTGCCAGCAGCTCCAGCGGGGGGATCTACGAGCAGTACTTC
- | TRBJ1-4 | TRBD1 | TRBV6-1 | 14 | CASSWDRQNEKLFF | TGTGCCAGCAGTTGGGACAGACAAAATGAAAAACTGTTTTTT
- | TRBJ1-6 | TRBD1 | TRBV11-2 | 17 | CASSFWSSRDRSFPLHF | TGTGCCAGCAGCTTTTGGTCTAGCCGGGACAGGTCCTTCCCCCTCCACTTT
- | TRBJ2-5 | - | TRBV19 | 15 | CASSMMFRAGETQYF | TGTGCCAGTAGTATGATGTTCAGGGCTGGCGAGACCCAGTACTTC
- | TRBJ2-1 | - | TRBV6-6 | 14 | CASSIRPPNREQFF | TGTGCCAGCAGTATTCGACCCCCTAACAGGGAGCAGTTCTTC
- | TRBJ1-3 | - | TRBV6-1 | 15 | CASSTRGQSGNTIYF | TGTGCCAGCAGCACAAGAGGACAGTCTGGAAACACCATATATTTT
- | TRBJ2-1 | TRBD2 | TRBV27 | 15 | CASSLGTSPNNEQFF | TGTGCCAGCAGTTTGGGGACTAGTCCTAACAATGAGCAGTTCTTC
- | TRBJ2-3 | - | TRBV18 | 17 | CASSPLSRERVADTQYF | TGTGCCAGCTCACCACTCTCCCGGGAAAGAGTGGCAGATACGCAGTATTTT